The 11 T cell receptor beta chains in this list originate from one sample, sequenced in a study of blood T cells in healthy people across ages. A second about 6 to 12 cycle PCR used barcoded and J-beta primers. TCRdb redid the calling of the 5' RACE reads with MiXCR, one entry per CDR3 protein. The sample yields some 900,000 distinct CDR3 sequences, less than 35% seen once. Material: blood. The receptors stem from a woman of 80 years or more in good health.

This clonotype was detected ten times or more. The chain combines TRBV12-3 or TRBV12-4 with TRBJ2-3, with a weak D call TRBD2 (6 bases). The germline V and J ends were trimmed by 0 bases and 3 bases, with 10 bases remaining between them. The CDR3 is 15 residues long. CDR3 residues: CASSLAYGGTDTQYF. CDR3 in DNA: TGTGCCAGCAGTTTAGCGTATGGGGGGACAGATACGCAGTATTTT.

DNA of the CDR3: TGTGCCAGCACCAACAACAGGGGGCCTAATGAAAAACTGTTTTTT. As protein: CASTNNRGPNEKLFF. The gene calls are TRBV12-3 or TRBV12-4 and TRBJ1-4; 9 bases are shared with TRBD1. The length of the CDR3 is 15 residues. Trimming took 7 bases from V and 3 from J; bases not matched to a gene: 6.

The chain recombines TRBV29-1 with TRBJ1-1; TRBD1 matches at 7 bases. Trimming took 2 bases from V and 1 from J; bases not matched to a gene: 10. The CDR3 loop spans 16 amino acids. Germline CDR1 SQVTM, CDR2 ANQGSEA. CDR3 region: CSVERQGGMSNTEAFF. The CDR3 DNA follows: TGCAGCGTTGAAAGACAGGGCGGTATGTCGAACACTGAAGCTTTCTTT. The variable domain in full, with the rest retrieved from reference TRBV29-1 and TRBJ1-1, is SAVISQKPSRDICQRGTSLTIQCQVDSQVTMMFWYRQQPGQSLTLIATANQGSEATYESGFVIDKFPISRPNLTFSTLTVSNMSPEDSSIYLCSVERQGGMSNTEAFFGQGTRLTVV.

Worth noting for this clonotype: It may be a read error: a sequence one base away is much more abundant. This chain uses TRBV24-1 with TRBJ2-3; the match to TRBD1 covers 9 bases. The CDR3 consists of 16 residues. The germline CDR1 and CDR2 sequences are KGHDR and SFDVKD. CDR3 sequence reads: CATSDLGQGSTDMQYF. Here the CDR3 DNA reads TGTGCCACCAGTGATTTGGGACAGGGGTCCACAGATATGCAGTATTTT.

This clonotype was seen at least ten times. The CDR3 reads CATSSDRGGHRANVLTF. The CDR3 coding sequence is TGTGCCACCAGCAGTGACAGGGGAGGTCACAGGGCCAACGTCCTGACTTTC. This chain connects TRBV15 to TRBJ2-6, with 8 bases identical to TRBD1. Germline V gives CDR1 LNHNV, CDR2 YYDKDF (reference sequence). The CDR3 has 17 residues. V dropped 3 bases and J dropped 5; count of bases not matched to a gene: 9.

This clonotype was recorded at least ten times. CDR3: CASTGTSGANTGELFF. CDR3 bases: TGTGCCAGCACTGGGACTAGCGGAGCGAACACCGGGGAGCTGTTTTTT. The chain recombines TRBV6-1 with TRBJ2-2, with 11 positions matching TRBD2. This CDR3 region has 16 residues. Germline CDR1 is MNHNS and CDR2 is SASEGT. Trimming cost V 7 bases and J 0 bases; bases outside gene matches: 4.

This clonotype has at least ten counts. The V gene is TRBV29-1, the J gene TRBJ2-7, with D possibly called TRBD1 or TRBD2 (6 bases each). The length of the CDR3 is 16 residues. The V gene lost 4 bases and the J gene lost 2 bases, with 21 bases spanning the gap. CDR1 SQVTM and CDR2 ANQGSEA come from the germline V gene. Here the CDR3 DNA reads TGCAGCGTTGCAAATCGAGGGGCTGGGGGGCCCTACGAGCAGTACTTC. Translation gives CSVANRGAGGPYEQYF.

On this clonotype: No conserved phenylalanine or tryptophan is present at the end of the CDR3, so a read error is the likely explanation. The CDR3 sequence is CASSLGGGSQETQYV. CDR3 coding DNA: TGTGCCAGCAGCTTAGGGGGGGGTTCGCAAGAGACCCAGTACGTC. The chain joins TRBV7-6 to TRBJ2-5, with TRBD2 matching 7 bases. The V and J ends lost 1 base and 2 bases, in that order; junction bases with no gene match: 4. This CDR3 region has 15 residues. Germline V gives CDR1 SGHVS, CDR2 FNYEAQ.

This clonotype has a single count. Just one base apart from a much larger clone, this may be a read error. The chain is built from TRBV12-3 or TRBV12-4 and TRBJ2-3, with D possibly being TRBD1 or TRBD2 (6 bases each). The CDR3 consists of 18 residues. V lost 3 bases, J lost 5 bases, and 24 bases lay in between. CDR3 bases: TGTGCCAGCAGTTTTATGGGGAGGAGGGGGGACTTGGGAGATACGCAGTATTTT. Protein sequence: CASSFMGRRGDLGDTQYF.

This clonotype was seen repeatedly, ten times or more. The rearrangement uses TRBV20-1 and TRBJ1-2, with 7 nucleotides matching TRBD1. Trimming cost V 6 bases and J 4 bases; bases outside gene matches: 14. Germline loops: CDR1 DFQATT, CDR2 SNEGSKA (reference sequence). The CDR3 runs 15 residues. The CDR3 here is CSAGIGAGGSYGYTF. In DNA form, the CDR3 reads TGCAGTGCAGGGATCGGGGCAGGGGGTAGCTATGGCTACACCTTC.

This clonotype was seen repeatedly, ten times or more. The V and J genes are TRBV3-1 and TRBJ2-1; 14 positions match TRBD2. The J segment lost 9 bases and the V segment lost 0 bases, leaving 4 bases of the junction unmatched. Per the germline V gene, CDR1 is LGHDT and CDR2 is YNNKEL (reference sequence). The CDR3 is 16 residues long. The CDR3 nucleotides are TGTGCCAGCAGCCAAGATCAGACTAGCGGGGGGGTTGAGCAGTTCTTC. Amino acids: CASSQDQTSGGVEQFF.